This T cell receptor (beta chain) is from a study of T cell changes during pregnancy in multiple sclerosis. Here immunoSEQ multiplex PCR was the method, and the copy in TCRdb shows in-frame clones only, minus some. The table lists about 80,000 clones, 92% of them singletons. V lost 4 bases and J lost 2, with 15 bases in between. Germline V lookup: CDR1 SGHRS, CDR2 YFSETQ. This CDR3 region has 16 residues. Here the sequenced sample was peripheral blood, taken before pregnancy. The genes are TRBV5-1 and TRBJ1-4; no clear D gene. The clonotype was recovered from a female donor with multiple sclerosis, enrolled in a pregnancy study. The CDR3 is CASSRNTGNTNEKLFF. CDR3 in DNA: TGCGCCAGCAGCCGTAATACCGGGAACACTAATGAAAAACTGTTTTTT.